These T cell receptor beta chains were read from a single sample in a study of cytomegalovirus exposure and HLA in healthy donors. The data were produced by immunoSEQ multiplex PCR, yet TCRdb's version contains in-frame clones alone and is incomplete. Recorded for this sample: under 40,000 clones. Sequenced material: PBMCs. All receptors come from a female donor in good health and CMV-seronegative. CDR3s include the opening cysteine and the closing phenylalanine or tryptophan. Fields, in order: V gene, J gene, CDR3 protein.

TRBV29-1,TRBJ1-2,CSGDRGQGGYTF
TRBV7-2,TRBJ1-3,CASSLAYSGNTIYF
TRBV4-2,TRBJ2-7,CASSQEAGANEQYF
TRBV4-2,TRBJ2-2,CASSQIGPRGASTGELFF
TRBV5-6,TRBJ2-7,CASSWGDSPYEQYF
TRBV10-1,TRBJ1-1,CATYFETANTEAFF
TRBV4-2,TRBJ2-7,CASSQELATAYEQYF
TRBV4-1,TRBJ1-5,CASSQERESRPGDQPQHF
TRBV18,TRBJ1-1,CASSPVQGNTEAFF
TRBV25-1,TRBJ1-1,CASSRGQDHEAFF
TRBV19,TRBJ1-5,CASSVQVGQPQHF
TRBV18,TRBJ2-2,CASSYQILRGGGANTGELFF
TRBV4-1,TRBJ2-7,CASSPLTGSSYEQYF
TRBV5-4,TRBJ2-5,CASSQRQDRLETQYF
TRBV7-2,TRBJ1-1,CASSLRQGDTEAFF
TRBV25-1,TRBJ1-2,CASSVGALNGYTF
TRBV2,TRBJ1-4,CASSAGTSVDEKLFF
TRBV5-6,TRBJ1-1,CASSFGGAPKLEAFF
TRBV28,TRBJ2-3,CASSFTATSTDTQYF
TRBV6-1,TRBJ2-1,CASSEEGTGGNEQFF
TRBV5-4,TRBJ2-2,CASRRGGTNTGELFF
TRBV7-9,TRBJ2-3,CASSSQRGVASDTQYF
TRBV2,TRBJ1-3,CASRTSGNTIYF
TRBV9,TRBJ2-2,CASSVQRGTGELFF
TRBV11-1,TRBJ2-5,CASSSPNHRTGAETQYF
TRBV7-3,TRBJ2-3,CASSFRGGSTDTQYF
TRBV9,TRBJ1-1,CASSVGGTGVLESEAFF
TRBV4-3,TRBJ1-1,CASSQAPDRLEAFF
TRBV7-2,TRBJ2-7,CASSLSGGQTYEQYF
TRBV9,TRBJ2-2,CASSVSAGELFF
TRBV6-5,TRBJ1-1,CAISDRGNTEAFF
TRBV20-1,TRBJ2-4,CSAREQGFGYF
TRBV11-2,TRBJ2-3,CASSFMAGDTDTQYF
TRBV18,TRBJ1-1,CAGQGTRDTEAFF
TRBV18,TRBJ2-3,CASSPTGTDTQYF
TRBV4-3,TRBJ1-1,CASSQDRRGGAFEAFF
TRBV27,TRBJ2-2,CASSLNRGGELFF
TRBV2,TRBJ2-2,CAGLAGGLFF
TRBV7-2,TRBJ2-1,CASSQTGSAYNEQFF
TRBV5-8,TRBJ1-5,CASSFGGSSNQPQHF